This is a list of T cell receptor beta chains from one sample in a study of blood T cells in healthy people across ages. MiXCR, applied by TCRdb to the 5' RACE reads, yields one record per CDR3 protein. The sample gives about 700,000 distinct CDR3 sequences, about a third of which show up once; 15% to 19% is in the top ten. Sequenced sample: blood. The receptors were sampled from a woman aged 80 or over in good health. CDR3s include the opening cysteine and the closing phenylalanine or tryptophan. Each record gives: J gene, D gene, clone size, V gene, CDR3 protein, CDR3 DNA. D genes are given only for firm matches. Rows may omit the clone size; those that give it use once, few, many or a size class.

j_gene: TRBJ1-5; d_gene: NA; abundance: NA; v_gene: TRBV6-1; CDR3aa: CASTVDRTPTKDQPQHF; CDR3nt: TGTGCCAGCACCGTCGACAGGACACCAACTAAGGACCAGCCCCAGCATTTT
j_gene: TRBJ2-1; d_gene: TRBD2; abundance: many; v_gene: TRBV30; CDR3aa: CAWSVRPLSGGNNEQFF; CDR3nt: TGTGCCTGGAGTGTACGCCCCCTAAGCGGGGGGAACAATGAGCAGTTCTTC
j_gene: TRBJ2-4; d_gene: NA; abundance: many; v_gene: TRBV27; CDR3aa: CASSLRDIKNIQYF; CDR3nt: TGTGCCAGCAGTTTGCGGGACATTAAAAACATTCAGTACTTC
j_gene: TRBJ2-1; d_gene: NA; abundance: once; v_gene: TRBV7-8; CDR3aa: CASRAGGNGEQFF; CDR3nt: TGTGCCAGCAGGGCCGGGGGAAACGGGGAGCAGTTCTTC
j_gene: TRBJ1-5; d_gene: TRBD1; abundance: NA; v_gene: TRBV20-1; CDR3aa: CSAERGTGGDDQPQHF; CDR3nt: TGCAGTGCGGAGCGGGGAACAGGGGGCGATGATCAGCCTCAGCATTTT
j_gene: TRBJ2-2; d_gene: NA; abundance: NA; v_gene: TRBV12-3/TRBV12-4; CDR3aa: CAGSLLGAVGELFF; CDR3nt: TGTGCCGGCAGTTTGTTGGGGGCCGTCGGGGAGCTGTTTTTT
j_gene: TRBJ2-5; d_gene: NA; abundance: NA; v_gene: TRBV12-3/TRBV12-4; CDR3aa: CASSLVGGNRQYF; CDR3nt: TGTGCCAGCAGTTTAGTTGGGGGGAATAGGCAGTACTTC
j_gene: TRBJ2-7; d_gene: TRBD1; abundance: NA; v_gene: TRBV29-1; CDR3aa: CSVERMDGTGCNEQYF; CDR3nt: TGCAGCGTTGAAAGGATGGACGGGACAGGGTGTAATGAGCAGTACTTC
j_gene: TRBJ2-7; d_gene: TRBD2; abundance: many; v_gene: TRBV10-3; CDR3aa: CAISPGTTSSYEQYF; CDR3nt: TGTGCCATCAGCCCCGGGACTACGAGCTCCTACGAGCAGTACTTC
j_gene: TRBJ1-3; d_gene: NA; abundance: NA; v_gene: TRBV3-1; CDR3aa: CASSQDPGDFSRNTIYF; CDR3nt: TGTGCCAGCAGCCAAGATCCGGGGGATTTCTCTAGAAACACCATATATTTT
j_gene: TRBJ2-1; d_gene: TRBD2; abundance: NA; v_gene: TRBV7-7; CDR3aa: CASSLLAGEGNEQFF; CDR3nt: TGTGCTAGCAGCTTATTAGCGGGAGAGGGCAATGAGCAGTTCTTC
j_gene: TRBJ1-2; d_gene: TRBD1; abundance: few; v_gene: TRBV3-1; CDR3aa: CASSQEPDRGFGGYTF; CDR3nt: TGTGCCAGCAGCCAAGAACCGGACAGGGGATTTGGTGGCTACACCTTC
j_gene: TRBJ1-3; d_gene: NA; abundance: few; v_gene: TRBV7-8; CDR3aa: CASSSVSGNTIYF; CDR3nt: TGTGCCAGCAGCTCCGTATCTGGAAACACCATATATTTT
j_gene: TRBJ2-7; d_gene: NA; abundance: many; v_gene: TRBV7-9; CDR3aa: CASEDKLSYEQYF; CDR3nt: TGTGCCAGCGAGGACAAACTATCCTACGAGCAGTACTTC
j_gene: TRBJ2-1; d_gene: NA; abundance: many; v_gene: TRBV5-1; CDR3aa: CASSLVAGYNEQFF; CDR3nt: TGCGCCAGCAGCTTGGTGGCCGGCTACAATGAGCAGTTCTTC
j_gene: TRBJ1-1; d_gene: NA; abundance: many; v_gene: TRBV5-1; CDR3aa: CASSSPGDRTEAFF; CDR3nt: TGCGCCAGCAGCTCCCCGGGGGATCGGACTGAAGCTTTCTTT
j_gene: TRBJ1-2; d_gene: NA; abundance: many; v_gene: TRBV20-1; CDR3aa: CSASTGPNYGYTF; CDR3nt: TGCAGTGCTAGTACCGGGCCAAACTATGGCTACACCTTC
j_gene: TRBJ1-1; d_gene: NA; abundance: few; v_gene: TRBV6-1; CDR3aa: CASRYGLNTEAFF; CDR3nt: TGTGCCAGCAGGTACGGGCTGAACACTGAAGCTTTCTTT
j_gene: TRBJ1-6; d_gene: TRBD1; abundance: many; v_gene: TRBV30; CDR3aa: CASRDRGESPLHF; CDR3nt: TGTGCCTCCCGGGACAGGGGCGAATCACCCCTCCACTTT
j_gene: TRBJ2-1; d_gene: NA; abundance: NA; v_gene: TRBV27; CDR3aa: CASSLSFNPAYNEQFF; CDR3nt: TGTGCCAGCAGCTTATCGTTCAATCCTGCGTACAATGAGCAGTTCTTC
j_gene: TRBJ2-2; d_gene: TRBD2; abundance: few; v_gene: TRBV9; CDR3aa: CATTEGTSGGARSTGELFF; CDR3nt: TGTGCCACCACCGAGGGGACTAGCGGGGGGGCTCGTAGCACCGGGGAGCTGTTTTTT
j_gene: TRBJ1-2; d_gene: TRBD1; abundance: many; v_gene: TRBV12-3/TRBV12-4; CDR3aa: CASLGPPGTATYGYTF; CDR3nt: TGTGCCAGTTTGGGCCCTCCTGGGACAGCGACCTATGGCTACACCTTC
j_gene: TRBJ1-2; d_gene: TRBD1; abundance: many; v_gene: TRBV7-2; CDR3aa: CASSSGLTGTYGYTF; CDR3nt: TGTGCCAGCAGCTCCGGGTTGACAGGGACCTATGGCTACACCTTC
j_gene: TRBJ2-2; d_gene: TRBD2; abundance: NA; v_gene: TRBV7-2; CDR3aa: CASSLVGTTLHPGELFF; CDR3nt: TGTGCCAGCAGCTTAGTGGGGACTACTCTCCACCCCGGGGAGCTGTTTTTT
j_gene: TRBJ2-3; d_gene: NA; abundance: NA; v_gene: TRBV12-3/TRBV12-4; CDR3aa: CASITNGGVGTDTRYF; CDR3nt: TGTGCCAGCATAACCAATGGCGGGGTGGGAACAGATACGCGGTATTTT
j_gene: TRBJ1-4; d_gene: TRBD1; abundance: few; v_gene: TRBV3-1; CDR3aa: CASSRSGGGEKLFF; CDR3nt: TGTGCCAGCAGCCGATCAGGGGGTGGCGAAAAACTGTTTTTT
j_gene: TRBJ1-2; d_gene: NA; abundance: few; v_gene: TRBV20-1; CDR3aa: CSAREGLDGYTF; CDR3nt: TGCAGTGCTAGAGAAGGTCTGGATGGCTACACCTTC
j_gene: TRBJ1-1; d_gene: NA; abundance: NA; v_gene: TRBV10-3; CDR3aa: CAISEEVGAEAFF; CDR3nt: TGTGCCATCAGTGAGGAAGTGGGCGCGGAAGCTTTCTTT
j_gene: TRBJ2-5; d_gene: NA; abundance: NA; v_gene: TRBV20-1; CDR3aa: CSVRTRVRRPSTF; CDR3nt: TGCAGTGTCCGGACGCGGGTGAGGAGACCCAGTACTTTC
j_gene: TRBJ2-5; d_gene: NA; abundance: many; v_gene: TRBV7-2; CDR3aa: CASSLGRFDRYF; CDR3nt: TGTGCCAGCAGCTTAGGACGTTTTGATCGGTACTTC
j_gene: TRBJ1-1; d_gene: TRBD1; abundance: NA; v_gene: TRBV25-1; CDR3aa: CASSEGDRKVFF; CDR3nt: TGTGCCAGCAGTGAAGGGGACAGGAAAGTTTTCTTT
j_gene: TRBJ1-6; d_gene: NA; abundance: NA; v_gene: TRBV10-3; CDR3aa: CATATAFYNSPLHF; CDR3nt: TGTGCCACCGCTACTGCATTTTATAATTCACCCCTCCACTTT
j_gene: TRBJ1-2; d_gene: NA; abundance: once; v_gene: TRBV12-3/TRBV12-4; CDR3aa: CASSPSGQALYGYTF; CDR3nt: TGTGCCAGCAGTCCCTCTGGCCAGGCCCTCTATGGCTACACCTTC
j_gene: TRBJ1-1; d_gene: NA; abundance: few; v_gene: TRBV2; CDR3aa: CASRTTGSYTEAFF; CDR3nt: TGTGCCAGCAGGACGACAGGCTCTTACACTGAAGCTTTCTTT
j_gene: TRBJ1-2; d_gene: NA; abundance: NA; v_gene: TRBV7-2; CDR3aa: CASSLGPGGNYGYTF; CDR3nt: TGTGCCAGCAGCTTAGGGCCCGGGGGAAACTATGGCTACACCTTC
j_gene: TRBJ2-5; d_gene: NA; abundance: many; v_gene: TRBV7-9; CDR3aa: CASSLGTGFGETQYF; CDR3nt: TGTGCCAGCAGCTTAGGTACAGGGTTCGGGGAGACCCAGTACTTC
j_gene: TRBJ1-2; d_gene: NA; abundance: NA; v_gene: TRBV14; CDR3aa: CASSRGWGAPDYGYTF; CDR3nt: TGTGCCAGCAGCCGAGGGTGGGGGGCTCCGGACTATGGCTACACCTTC
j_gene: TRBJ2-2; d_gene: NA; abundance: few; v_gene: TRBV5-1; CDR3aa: CASSWAKNTGELFF; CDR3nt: TGCGCCAGCAGTTGGGCGAAAAACACCGGGGAGCTGTTTTTT
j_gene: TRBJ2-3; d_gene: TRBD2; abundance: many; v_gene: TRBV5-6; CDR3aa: CASSLAGRGLAGGLLDTDTQYF; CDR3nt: TGTGCCAGCAGCTTGGCTGGACGGGGACTAGCGGGGGGGCTGTTGGACACAGATACGCAGTATTTT
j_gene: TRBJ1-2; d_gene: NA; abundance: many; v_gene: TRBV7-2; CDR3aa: CASSDGGGAGGYTF; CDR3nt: TGTGCCAGCAGCGATGGGGGGGGCGCAGGTGGCTACACCTTC
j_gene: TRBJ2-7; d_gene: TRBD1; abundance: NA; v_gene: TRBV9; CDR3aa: CASSDLGQGSDEQYF; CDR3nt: TGTGCCAGCAGCGACTTGGGACAGGGGTCGGACGAGCAGTACTTC
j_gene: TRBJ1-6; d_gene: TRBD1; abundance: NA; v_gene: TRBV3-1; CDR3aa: CASSLRDRGSYNSPLHF; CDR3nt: TGTGCCAGCAGCCTCCGGGACAGGGGCTCCTATAATTCACCCCTCCACTTT
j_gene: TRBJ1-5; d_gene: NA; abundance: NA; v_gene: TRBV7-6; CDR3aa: CASSLAGLNQPQHF; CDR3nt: TGTGCCAGCAGCTTAGCAGGGTTAAATCAGCCCCAGCATTTT
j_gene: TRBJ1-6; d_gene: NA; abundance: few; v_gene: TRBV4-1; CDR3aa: CASSQARTARALHF; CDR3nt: TGCGCCAGCAGCCAAGCAAGGACAGCCCGGGCCCTCCACTTT
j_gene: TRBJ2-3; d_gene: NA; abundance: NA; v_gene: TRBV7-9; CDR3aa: CASSPDTPWDTQYF; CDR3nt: TGTGCCAGCAGCCCGGACACCCCCTGGGATACGCAGTATTTT
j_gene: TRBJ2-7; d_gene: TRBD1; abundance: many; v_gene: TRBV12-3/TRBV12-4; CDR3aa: CASSLGGQTEQYF; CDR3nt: TGTGCCAGCAGTTTAGGGGGACAGACCGAGCAGTACTTC
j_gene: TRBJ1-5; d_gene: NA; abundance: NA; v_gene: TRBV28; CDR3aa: CASSPKSGAGIYGNQPQHF; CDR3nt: TGTGCCAGCAGTCCAAAGTCCGGGGCCGGGATTTATGGCAATCAGCCCCAGCATTTT
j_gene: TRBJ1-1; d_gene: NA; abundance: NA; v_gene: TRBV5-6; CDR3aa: CASSWGMDTKNTEAFF; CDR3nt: TGTGCCAGCAGCTGGGGCATGGACACCAAGAACACTGAAGCTTTCTTT
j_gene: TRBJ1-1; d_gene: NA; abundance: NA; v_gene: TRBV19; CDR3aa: CASSRRDIYTEAFF; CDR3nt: TGTGCCAGTAGTAGGAGGGACATTTATACTGAAGCTTTCTTT
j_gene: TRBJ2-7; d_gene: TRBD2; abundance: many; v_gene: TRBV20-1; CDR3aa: CSASGGTWGYEQYF; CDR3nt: TGCAGTGCTAGCGGGGGGACTTGGGGCTACGAGCAGTACTTC
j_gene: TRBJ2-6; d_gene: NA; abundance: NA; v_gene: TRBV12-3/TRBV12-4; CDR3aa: CASSLGPPPAIPTIIGANVLTF; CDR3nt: TGTGCCAGCAGTTTGGGGCCACCCCCTGCAATTCCAACGATAATCGGGGCCAACGTCCTGACTTTC
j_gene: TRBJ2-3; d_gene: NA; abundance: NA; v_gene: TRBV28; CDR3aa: CASTPDTDTQYF; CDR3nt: TGTGCCAGCACACCAGACACAGATACGCAGTATTTT
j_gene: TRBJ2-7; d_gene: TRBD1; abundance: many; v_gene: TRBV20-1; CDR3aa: CSARSPTGAGEQYF; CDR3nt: TGCAGTGCTAGAAGCCCCACAGGGGCGGGCGAGCAGTACTTC
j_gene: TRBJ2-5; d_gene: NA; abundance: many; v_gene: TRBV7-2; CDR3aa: CASSLGGEAQYF; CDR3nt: TGTGCCAGCAGCTTAGGTGGCGAGGCCCAGTACTTC
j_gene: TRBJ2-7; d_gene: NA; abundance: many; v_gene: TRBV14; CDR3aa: CASSRGTPYEQYF; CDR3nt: TGTGCCAGCAGCCGCGGGACACCGTACGAGCAGTACTTC
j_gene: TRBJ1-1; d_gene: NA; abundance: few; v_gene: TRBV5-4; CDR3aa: CASSLQGPGTEAFF; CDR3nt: TGTGCCAGCAGCTTGCAAGGACCTGGGACTGAAGCTTTCTTT
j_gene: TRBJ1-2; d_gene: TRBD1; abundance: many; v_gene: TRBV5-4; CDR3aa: CASSFGTEVYGYTF; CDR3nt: TGTGCCAGCAGCTTCGGGACAGAAGTCTATGGCTACACCTTC
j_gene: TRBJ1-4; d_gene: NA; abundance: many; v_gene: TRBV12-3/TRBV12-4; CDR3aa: CASSFGRLNEKLFF; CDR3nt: TGTGCCAGCAGTTTCGGGAGGCTTAATGAAAAACTGTTTTTT
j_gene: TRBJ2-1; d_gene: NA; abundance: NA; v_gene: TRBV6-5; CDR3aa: CASSRTAQGSYNEQFF; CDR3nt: TGTGCCAGCAGCAGGACAGCCCAAGGGTCCTACAATGAGCAGTTCTTC